This entry describes one TCR beta chain. Assay used: immunoSEQ multiplex PCR; TCRdb lists only in-frame clones, some missing. Of over 200,000 clones in the sample, around 88% were seen once. This record belongs to a study of blood T cell repertoires in COVID-19. The CDR3 spans 13 residues. Trimming pared 6 bases from V and 4 bases from J, leaving 11 bases between. From germline, CDR1 is KGHDR and CDR2 SFDVKD. This TCR derives from a man between 18 and 29 years old with active or convalescent COVID-19. The specimen sequenced was peripheral blood. The rearrangement links TRBV24-1 to TRBJ2-5; D might be TRBD2 (5 bases). The DNA of the CDR3 is TGTGCCACCAGTACGTCCGGAGGAGAGACCCAGTACTTC. Amino acids: CATSTSGGETQYF.